This T cell receptor beta chain was obtained from a study of human T cells and chemical hapten exposure. Using its own MiXCR run on the RACE reads, TCRdb lists one record per CDR3 protein. The table includes 60,000 to 90,000 distinct CDR3 sequences, roughly 7.9% detected once. The V gene lost 6 bases and the J gene lost 1 base, with 6 bases spanning the gap. Germline CDR1 SQVTM, CDR2 ANQGSEA. The CDR3 spans 12 residues. Described time point: healthy volunteer bleed at 6 weeks. Unfractionated whole blood was the source from which total RNA was extracted. This clonotype was recorded many times. The rearrangement links TRBV29-1 to TRBJ2-2, with no clear D. Sequencing was carried out using whole blood. The sequence was obtained from a female donor in good health. Some clones in this sample may be carry-over from other donors' samples. The CDR3 loop is CSVTRNTGELFF. CDR3 bases: TGCAGCGTAACCAGGAACACCGGGGAGCTGTTTTTT.